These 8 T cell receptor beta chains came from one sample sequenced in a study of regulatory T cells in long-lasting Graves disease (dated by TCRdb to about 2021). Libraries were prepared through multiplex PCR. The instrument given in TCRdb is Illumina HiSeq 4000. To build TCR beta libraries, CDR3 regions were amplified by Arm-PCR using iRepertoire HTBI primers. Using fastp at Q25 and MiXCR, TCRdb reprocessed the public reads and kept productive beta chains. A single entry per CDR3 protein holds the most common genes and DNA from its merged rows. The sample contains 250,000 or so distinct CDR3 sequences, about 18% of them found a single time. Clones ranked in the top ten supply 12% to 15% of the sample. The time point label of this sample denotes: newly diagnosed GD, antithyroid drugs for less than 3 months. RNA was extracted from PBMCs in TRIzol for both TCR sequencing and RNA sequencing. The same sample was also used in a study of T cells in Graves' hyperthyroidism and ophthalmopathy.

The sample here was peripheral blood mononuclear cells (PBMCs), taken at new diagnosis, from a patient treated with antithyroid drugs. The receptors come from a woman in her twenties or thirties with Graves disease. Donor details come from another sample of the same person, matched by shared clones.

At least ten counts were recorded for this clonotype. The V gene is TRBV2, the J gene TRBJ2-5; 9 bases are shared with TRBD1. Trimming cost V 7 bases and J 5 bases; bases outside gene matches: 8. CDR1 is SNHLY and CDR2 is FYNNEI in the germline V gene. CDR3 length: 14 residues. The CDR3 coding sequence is TGTGCCAGCAACGTACAGGGGGCCTGGGAGACCCAGTACTTC. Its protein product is CASNVQGAWETQYF.

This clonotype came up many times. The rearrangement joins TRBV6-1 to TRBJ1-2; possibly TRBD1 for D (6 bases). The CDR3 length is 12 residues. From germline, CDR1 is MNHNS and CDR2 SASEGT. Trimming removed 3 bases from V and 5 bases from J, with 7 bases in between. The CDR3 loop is CASSEQGYGYTF. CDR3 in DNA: TGTGCCAGCAGTGAGCAGGGGTATGGCTACACCTTC.

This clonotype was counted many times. This CDR3 is CASSLWVAAEGPQHF. The CDR3 region has the DNA TGTGCCAGCAGCTTGTGGGTGGCCGCCGAGGGTCCCCAGCATTTT. The genes are TRBV5-6 and TRBJ1-5; D call uncertain. This CDR3 has 15 amino acids. The germline V gene encodes CDR1 SGHDT and CDR2 YYEEEE. V was clipped by 1 base and J by 10 bases, with 18 bases between them.

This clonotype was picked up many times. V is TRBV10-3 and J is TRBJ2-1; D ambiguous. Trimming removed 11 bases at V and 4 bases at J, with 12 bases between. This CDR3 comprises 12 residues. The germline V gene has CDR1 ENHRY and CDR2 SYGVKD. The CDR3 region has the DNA TGTGCCGCCAAGGGTCAGTACAATGAGCAGTTCTTC. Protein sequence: CAAKGQYNEQFF.

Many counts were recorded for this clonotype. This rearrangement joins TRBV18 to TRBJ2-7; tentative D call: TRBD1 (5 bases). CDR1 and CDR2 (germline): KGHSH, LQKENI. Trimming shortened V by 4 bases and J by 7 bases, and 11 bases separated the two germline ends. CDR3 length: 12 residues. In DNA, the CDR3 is TGTGCCAGCTCACGCGACAGTGGGGAGCAGTACTTC. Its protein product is CASSRDSGEQYF.

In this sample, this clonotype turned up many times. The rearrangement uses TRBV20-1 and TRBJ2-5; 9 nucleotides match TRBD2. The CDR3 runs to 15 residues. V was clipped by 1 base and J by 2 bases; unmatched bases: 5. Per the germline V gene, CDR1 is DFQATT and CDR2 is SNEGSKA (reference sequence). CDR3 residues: CSARAGTSRQETQYF. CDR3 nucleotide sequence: TGCAGTGCTAGAGCCGGGACTAGCCGACAAGAGACCCAGTACTTC.

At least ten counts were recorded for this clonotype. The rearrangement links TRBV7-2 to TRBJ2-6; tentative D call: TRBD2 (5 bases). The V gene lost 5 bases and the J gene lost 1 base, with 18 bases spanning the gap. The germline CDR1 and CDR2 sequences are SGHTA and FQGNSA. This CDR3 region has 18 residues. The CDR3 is CASSRGLQTLSGANVLTF. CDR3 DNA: TGTGCCAGCAGCCGAGGGCTACAGACGCTATCTGGGGCCAACGTCCTGACTTTC. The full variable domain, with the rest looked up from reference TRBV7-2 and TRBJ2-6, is GAGVSQSPSNKVTEKGKDVELRCDPISGHTALYWYRQSLGQGLEFLIYFQGNSAPDKSGLPSDRFSAERTGGSVSTLTIQRTQQEDSAVYLCASSRGLQTLSGANVLTFGAGSRLTVL.

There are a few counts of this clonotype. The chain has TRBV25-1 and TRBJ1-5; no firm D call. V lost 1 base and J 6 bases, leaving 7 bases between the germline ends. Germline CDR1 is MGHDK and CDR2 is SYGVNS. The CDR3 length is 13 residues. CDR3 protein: CASSELSGQPQHF. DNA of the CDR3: TGTGCCAGCAGTGAATTGAGTGGTCAGCCCCAGCATTTT.